These 30 T cell receptor beta chains share one sample of origin, sequenced in a study of blood T cell repertoires in COVID-19. The table came from immunoSEQ multiplex PCR; TCRdb's copy has only in-frame clones and leaves some out. Here the sample spans over 65,000 clones, roughly 82% being singletons. The sample comprised peripheral blood. These receptor sequences come from a man older than 75 with active COVID-19.

There are a few counts of this clone. The rearrangement uses TRBV3-1 (or the pseudogene TRBV3-2) and TRBJ2-3, with D possibly matching TRBD1 (5 bases). CDR1 is LGHDT and CDR2 is YNNKEL in the germline V gene (reference sequence). Between the trimmed V and J ends, which lost 5 bases and 4 bases, there was a span of 10 bases. The CDR3 is made up of 13 amino acids. CDR3: CASSFQGADTQYF. In DNA form, the CDR3 reads TGTGCCAGCAGCTTCCAGGGTGCAGATACGCAGTATTTT.

This clone was observed once. The sample carries other DNA sequences with the same CDR3. The J gene is TRBJ1-6, the V gene TRBV27; no firm D call. The V gene lost 5 bases and the J gene lost 7 bases, with 6 bases spanning the gap. This CDR3 is 12 amino acids long. CDR1 is MNHEY and CDR2 is SMNVEV in the germline V gene (reference sequence). CDR3 amino acids: CASSALNSPLHF. The CDR3 nucleotides are TGTGCCAGCAGTGCCCTAAATTCACCCCTCCACTTT.

This sequence joins TRBV9 and TRBJ2-1; D gene uncertain. The CDR3 spans 13 residues. Germline V gene data show CDR1 as SGDLS and CDR2 as YYNGEE. The ends were cut back, 4 bases at V and 10 bases at J, with 15 bases in the middle. CDR3 amino acids: CASSPTPGSEQFF. The CDR3 DNA is TGTGCCAGCAGCCCCACCCCCGGGTCCGAGCAGTTCTTC.

The chain links TRBV11-3 to TRBJ2-3; TRBD2 matches at 9 bases. This CDR3 contains 17 residues. J was trimmed by 2 bases and V by 5 bases; bases with no gene match: 11. Germline values: CDR1 SGHNT, CDR2 YENEEA. The CDR3 sequence: CASSTTSGLANTDTQYF. The DNA of the CDR3 is TGTGCCAGCAGCACCACCAGCGGACTAGCGAACACAGATACGCAGTATTTT. The entire variable domain, with the rest obtained from reference TRBV11-3 and TRBJ2-3, is as follows: EAGVVQSPRYKIIEKKQPVAFWCNPISGHNTLYWYLQNLGQGPELLIRYENEEAVDDSQLPKDRFSAERLKGVDSTLKIQPAELGDSAVYLCASSTTSGLANTDTQYFGPGTRLTVL.

The rearrangement links TRBV5-6 to TRBJ1-6, with D maybe TRBD1 (5 bases). V was shortened by 4 bases and J by 9 bases, with 11 bases between the two germline ends. CDR3 size: 13 residues. CDR1 SGHDT and CDR2 YYEEEE come from the germline V gene. CDR3 sequence (DNA): TGTGCCAGCAGCCCCAGGGATTTTTCACCCCTCCACTTT. It encodes CASSPRDFSPLHF.

This chain uses TRBV29-1 with TRBJ1-2; a weak D match, TRBD1 (6 bases). V lost 1 base and J 4 bases, leaving 13 bases between the germline ends. Germline V lookup: CDR1 SQVTM, CDR2 ANQGSEA. The CDR3 runs 14 residues. The CDR3: CSVEVGAGSYGYTF. The CDR3 nucleotides read TGCAGCGTTGAAGTGGGGGCAGGATCCTATGGCTACACCTTC.

This chain uses TRBV9 with TRBJ2-3; 10 bases align to TRBD2. Trimming at V came to 4 bases and at J to 4 bases, leaving 9 bases not matched to a gene. The CDR3 contains 16 residues. CDR1 SGDLS and CDR2 YYNGEE come from the germline V gene. The CDR3 sequence: CASSPQAGGRADTQYF. DNA for the CDR3: TGTGCCAGCAGCCCACAAGCGGGAGGGAGGGCAGATACGCAGTATTTT.

This clone has only one observation. The chain has TRBV4-3 and TRBJ1-1; 8 bases agree with TRBD1. V lost 1 base, J lost 0 bases, and 4 bases stayed unmatched. This CDR3 region has 16 residues. Germline CDR1 is LGHNA and CDR2 is YSLEER. For the CDR3, the DNA is TGCGCCAGCAGCCAAGGGAGGGACAGGATGAACACTGAAGCTTTCTTT. Translation: CASSQGRDRMNTEAFF.

The chain recombines TRBV28 with TRBJ2-1; D uncertain. The CDR3 sequence is 14 residues long. CDR1 is MDHEN and CDR2 is SYDVKM in the germline V gene. The V end lost 5 bases, the J end lost 8 bases, and 16 bases lay between the germline ends. Here the CDR3 reads CASSPTRNGYEQFF. The CDR3 nucleotides are TGTGCCAGCAGTCCCACGCGGAACGGGTATGAGCAGTTCTTC. The entire variable domain, with the rest obtained from reference TRBV28 and TRBJ2-1, is as follows: DVKVTQSSRYLVKRTGEKVFLECVQDMDHENMFWYRQDPGLGLRLIYFSYDVKMKEKGDIPEGYSVSREKKERFSLILESASTNQTSMYLCASSPTRNGYEQFFGPGTRLTVL.

The chain employs TRBV4-2 and TRBJ1-5; no firm D call. The CDR3 extends over 13 amino acids. Deletions cut 1 base from V and 11 bases from J, with 12 bases between. Germline assignment: CDR1 LGHNA and CDR2 YNFKEQ. CDR3 amino acids: CASSQATRSTQHF. Here the CDR3 DNA reads TGTGCCAGCAGCCAAGCCACCCGGTCGACCCAGCATTTT.

The V gene is TRBV9, the J gene TRBJ1-1; tentative D call: TRBD1 (5 bases). The CDR3 spans 17 residues. V was trimmed by 0 bases and J by 0 bases, leaving 15 bases between them. Germline V gives CDR1 SGDLS, CDR2 YYNGEE. CDR3 in DNA: TGTGCCAGCAGCGTAGGTCCGACAGAATTAATGAACACTGAAGCTTTCTTT. Protein sequence: CASSVGPTELMNTEAFF.

The chain recombines TRBV6-1 with TRBJ1-4; 9 nucleotides align to TRBD1. J lost 4 bases, V lost 10 bases, and 7 bases had no gene match. There are 14 residues in the CDR3. The germline V gene has CDR1 MNHNS and CDR2 SASEGT. DNA of the CDR3: TGTGCCACCTCGTGGGACAGGGTTAATGAAAAACTGTTTTTT. Protein: CATSWDRVNEKLFF.

The chain is built from TRBV7-9 and TRBJ2-1; TRBD2 matches at 8 bases. V shed 5 bases, J shed 5 bases, and the junction held 11 bases outside the gene matches. Per the germline V gene, CDR1 is SEHNR and CDR2 is FQNEAQ (reference sequence). The CDR3 runs to 16 residues. The CDR3, as DNA: TGTGCCAGCAGCCCACCTCCGGGACTAGGGAACAATGAGCAGTTCTTC. As protein: CASSPPPGLGNNEQFF.

The rearrangement uses TRBV6-5 and TRBJ2-2, with D perhaps matching TRBD1 (6 bases). The V and J ends lost 6 bases and 6 bases respectively, with 17 bases between them. This CDR3 has 15 residues. Looked up from germline, CDR1 is MNHEY and CDR2 is SVGAGI. In DNA form, the CDR3 reads TGTGCCAGCAGCACAACTTCTGGGGGCTCCGGGGAGCTGTTTTTT. Translated: CASSTTSGGSGELFF.

V and J are TRBV11-3 and TRBJ2-5; D unresolved. V gave up 0 bases and J gave up 2 bases, with 4 bases separating them. CDR3 size: 13 residues. Germline loops: CDR1 SGHNT, CDR2 YENEEA. For the CDR3, the DNA is TGTGCCAGCAGCTTAGATCAACAAGAGACCCAGTACTTC. It specifies CASSLDQQETQYF.

This chain uses TRBV7-2 with TRBJ2-7; D possibly corresponds to TRBD1 (6 bases). Looked up from germline, CDR1 is SGHTA and CDR2 is FQGNSA. This CDR3 is built from 11 residues. Trimming left V 3 bases short and J 6 bases short, with 6 bases between. CDR3 nucleotides: TGTGCCAGCAGCTTCAGGGGCGAGCAGTACTTC. Its protein product is CASSFRGEQYF.

The chain is built from TRBV29-1 and TRBJ1-3; 9 positions match TRBD1. CDR1 is SQVTM and CDR2 is ANQGSEA in the germline V gene. This CDR3 has 14 residues. Trimming cost V 5 bases and J 8 bases; bases outside gene matches: 10. This chain's CDR3 is CSVSGGTGIDTIYF. Here the CDR3 DNA reads TGCAGCGTTTCGGGCGGGACAGGGATAGACACCATATATTTT.

This clone was picked up a small number of times. The chain recombines TRBV29-1 with TRBJ2-7; D gene unclear. Germline V gene lookup returns CDR1 SQVTM and CDR2 ANQGSEA. Trimming shortened V by 5 bases and J by 0 bases, and 8 bases separated the two germline ends. The length of the CDR3 is 12 residues. The CDR3 DNA reads as TGCAGCGTTTACAGACACTCCTACGAGCAGTACTTC. Translation: CSVYRHSYEQYF.

The V and J genes are TRBV30 and TRBJ2-3; 9 nucleotides align to TRBD2. CDR3 length: 15 residues. J was trimmed by 2 bases and V by 2 bases; bases with no gene match: 5. CDR1 and CDR2 (germline): GTSNPN, SVGIG (reference sequence). Here the CDR3 DNA reads TGTGCCTGGAGTCAGGGACTAGCAGACACAGATACGCAGTATTTT. It encodes CAWSQGLADTDTQYF.

In its sample, this clone was seen once. The J gene is TRBJ2-2, the V gene TRBV18; D is perhaps TRBD1 (6 bases). Germline V gene data show CDR1 as KGHSH and CDR2 as LQKENI. CDR3 length: 15 amino acids. Trimming stripped 3 bases from V and 17 bases from J, with 25 bases between. The CDR3 protein is CASSPRQDNTGEPFF. CDR3 bases: TGTGCCAGCTCACCCCGACAGGACAACACCGGGGAGCCCTTTTTT.

This clone came up once. The J gene is TRBJ1-6, the V gene TRBV4-2; TRBD1 aligns across 8 bases. Losses at the gene ends were 1 base for V and 9 bases for J; bases not matched to a gene: 8. Germline lookup yields CDR1 LGHNA and CDR2 YNFKEQ. The CDR3 is made up of 16 amino acids. The CDR3 bases are TGTGCCAGCAGCCAAGCCTTCGGGACAGGAAGTTCACCCCTCCACTTT. This sequence encodes CASSQAFGTGSSPLHF.

This clone was seen many times. The chain combines TRBV5-4 with TRBJ1-3; TRBD1 is a possible D gene (5 bases). In germline, CDR1 is SGHNT, CDR2 YYREEE (reference sequence). Trimming pared 3 bases from V and 0 bases from J, leaving 16 bases between. The CDR3 is 17 residues long. CDR3 loop: CASSSIPTESSGNTIYF. DNA for the CDR3: TGTGCCAGCAGCTCAATCCCGACAGAAAGCTCTGGAAACACCATATATTTT.

The chain carries TRBV9 and TRBJ1-6; 9 bases agree with TRBD1. There are 15 residues in the CDR3. Germline-derived CDR1 and CDR2 are SGDLS and YYNGEE. J lost 7 bases, V lost 2 bases, and 4 bases had no gene match. The CDR3 sequence is CASSVGQGWNSPLHF. CDR3 bases: TGTGCCAGCAGCGTCGGACAGGGGTGGAATTCACCCCTCCACTTT.

J is TRBJ2-1 and V is TRBV19, with D maybe TRBD1 (6 bases). The CDR3 sequence is 15 residues long. CDR1 and CDR2 from the germline V gene are LNHDA and SQIVND (reference sequence). The germline V and J ends were trimmed by 4 bases and 1 base, with 11 bases remaining between them. CDR3 protein: CASSTKQGSYNEQFF. The DNA of the CDR3 is TGTGCCAGTAGTACGAAACAGGGTTCCTACAATGAGCAGTTCTTC.

This clone was detected only once. The chain joins TRBV15 to TRBJ2-1, with 15 bases aligning to TRBD2. There are 16 residues in the CDR3. The V segment lost 0 bases and the J segment 10 bases; nucleotides outside the gene matches: 4. Germline CDR1 and CDR2: LNHNV and YYDKDF (reference sequence). Here the CDR3 DNA reads TGTGCCACCAGCAGAGATAGAGGGACTAGCGGGAGGGAGCAGTTCTTC. It is translated as CATSRDRGTSGREQFF. Variable domain in full (rest from reference TRBV15 and TRBJ2-1): DAMVIQNPRYQVTQFGKPVTLSCSQTLNHNVMYWYQQKSSQAPKLLFHYYDKDFNNEADTPDNFQSRRPNTSFCFLDIRSPGLGDTAMYLCATSRDRGTSGREQFFGPGTRLTVL.

The gene calls are TRBV9 and TRBJ2-7; D is unresolved. The V gene lost 4 bases and the J gene lost 3 bases, with 8 bases spanning the gap. The CDR3 runs to 12 residues. Per the germline V gene, CDR1 is SGDLS and CDR2 is YYNGEE. The CDR3 protein is CASSLDNYEQYF. The CDR3 coding sequence is TGTGCCAGCAGCCTAGACAACTACGAGCAGTACTTC.

The chain carries TRBV24-1 and TRBJ2-3; 9 nucleotides agree with TRBD2. The CDR3 is 17 residues long. Looked up from germline, CDR1 is KGHDR and CDR2 is SFDVKD. The V gene end was trimmed by 3 bases and the J gene end by 2 bases; junction bases not matched to a gene: 8. This CDR3 reads CATSDPGTSSSTDTQYF. For the CDR3, the DNA is TGTGCCACCAGTGATCCCGGGACTAGCAGTTCCACAGATACGCAGTATTTT.

CDR3 residues: CASSLVRTGGYNEQFF. CDR3 nucleotides: TGTGCCAGCAGCTTAGTCAGGACAGGGGGGTACAATGAGCAGTTCTTC. V usage is TRBV7-9 and J usage is TRBJ2-1, with 10 nucleotides matching TRBD1. The CDR3 covers 16 residues. V shed 1 base and J 4 bases; nucleotides not matched to a gene: 4. The germline CDR1 and CDR2 sequences are SEHNR and FQNEAQ (reference sequence).

The chain employs TRBV24-1 and TRBJ1-2; D is unresolved. Trimming removed 4 bases from V and 6 bases from J, with 5 bases in between. The germline CDR1 and CDR2 sequences are KGHDR and SFDVKD. The CDR3 runs 11 residues. CDR3 sequence: CATSDVDGYTF. CDR3 DNA: TGTGCCACCAGTGACGTAGATGGCTACACCTTC.

The chain links TRBV6-5 to TRBJ1-4, with D tentatively TRBD1 (5 bases). The germline CDR1 and CDR2 sequences are MNHEY and SVGAGI. The CDR3 has 15 residues. V lost 2 bases and J lost 4, with 11 bases in between. CDR3 loop: CASSYRQSNNEKLFF. DNA for the CDR3: TGTGCCAGCAGTTACAGACAGTCCAATAATGAAAAACTGTTTTTT.